This TCR beta chain was documented in a study of T cell repertoires in cytomegalovirus infection. Study-level information: Used in the study were CMV epitopes, some recently identified and HLA-C-restricted, others well-studied and HLA-B-restricted. Signatures in public TCR beta sequences pointed to both CMV infection and matching HLA type. Broader study findings: Identification of carriers of CMV plus the relevant HLA was achieved through cumulative public TCR beta family frequency.

In regard to this clonotype: The antigen is not known.

Deletions cut 4 bases from V and 8 bases from J, with 12 bases between. Germline V gene lookup returns CDR1 ENHRY and CDR2 SYGVKD. CDR3 length: 14 residues. MiXCR was run by TCRdb on the reads, yielding one entry per CDR3 protein. Among roughly 990,000 distinct CDR3 sequences listed, roughly 30% were seen once. The sequencing here drew on cultured CD8+ T cells from PBMCs, taken from culture after CMV antigen stimulation. The chain uses TRBV10-3 and TRBJ1-6; a weak D match, TRBD1 (5 bases). This TCR was sampled from a human donor in good health (CMV status not recorded). Some clones in this sample may be carry-over from other donors' samples. In nucleotides, the CDR3 is TGTGCCATCAGTGGGAGTGGGGGTCATTCACCCCTCCACTTT. Translation gives CAISGSGGHSPLHF.